These T cell receptor beta chains were read from a single sample in a study of blood T cells in healthy people across ages. MiXCR was run by TCRdb on the 5' RACE reads, yielding one entry per CDR3 protein. The sample holds about 1.4 million distinct CDR3 sequences, roughly 59% seen once. Sequenced input: blood. The receptors derive from a young man in good health. The CDR3 runs from the conserved cysteine through the conserved F or W. The D gene is left open where the match is weak. Clone sizes are given selectively: once, few, many, or a class where the clone is expanded.

V gene	clone size	J gene	D gene	CDR3 protein	CDR3 DNA
TRBV7-8	once	TRBJ2-2	.	CASSPRRQATGELFF	TGTGCCAGCAGCCCCCGAAGGCAGGCCACCGGGGAGCTGTTTTTT
TRBV4-1	.	TRBJ1-4	.	CASSQDRDDEKLFF	TGCGCCAGCAGCCAAGACAGGGATGATGAAAAACTGTTTTTT
TRBV7-2	.	TRBJ2-1	.	CASSRAGGDLAGTYNEQFF	TGTGCCAGCTCCCGAGCAGGGGGCGATCTAGCGGGTACCTACAATGAGCAGTTCTTC
TRBV12-3/TRBV12-4	many	TRBJ1-2	TRBD1	CASSGTDYGYTF	TGTGCCAGCAGCGGGACAGACTATGGCTACACCTTC
TRBV3-1	.	TRBJ1-4	TRBD1	CASSRGQEEKLFF	TGTGCCAGCAGCCGCGGACAGGAGGAAAAACTGTTTTTT
TRBV29-1	.	TRBJ2-2	.	CSGRVTNTGELFF	TGCAGCGGGCGGGTGACGAACACCGGGGAGCTGTTTTTT
TRBV5-1	few	TRBJ1-5	.	CASSLGGHQPQHF	TGCGCCAGCAGCCTTGGCGGGCATCAGCCCCAGCATTTT
TRBV6-5	.	TRBJ1-3	.	CASSVLGDLSGNTIYF	TGTGCCAGCAGTGTACTCGGGGACCTCTCTGGAAACACCATATATTTT
TRBV2	.	TRBJ2-2	.	CASRYRVIGELFF	TGTGCCAGCAGGTACAGGGTAATCGGGGAGCTGTTTTTT
TRBV29-1	.	TRBJ2-1	.	CSVVGSRYTTDNEQFF	TGCAGCGTTGTAGGCAGCCGTTATACAACCGACAATGAGCAGTTCTTC
TRBV3-1	.	TRBJ1-4	TRBD1	CASSPSHPGQGPYLEKLFF	TGTGCCAGCAGCCCCTCTCACCCGGGACAGGGACCATACCTTGAAAAACTGTTTTTT
TRBV4-1	.	TRBJ2-5	.	CASSPNQGETQYF	TGCGCCAGCAGCCCGAACCAGGGAGAGACCCAGTACTTC
TRBV6-1	few	TRBJ1-5	.	CASSEFMASGNQPQHF	TGTGCCAGCAGTGAATTTATGGCCTCAGGGAATCAGCCCCAGCATTTT
TRBV20-1	few	TRBJ2-7	.	CSARPLRRAYEQYF	TGCAGTGCTAGACCGCTCCGTCGGGCCTACGAGCAGTACTTC
TRBV4-2	.	TRBJ2-1	.	CASSQALGARNEQFF	TGTGCCAGCAGCCAAGCACTGGGGGCTCGGAATGAGCAGTTCTTC
TRBV27	.	TRBJ2-7	.	CASSQGVRGEQYF	TGTGCCAGCAGTCAGGGCGTACGGGGCGAGCAGTACTTC
TRBV10-2	.	TRBJ2-6	.	CASMAQEGLGANVLTF	TGCGCCAGCATGGCGCAGGAAGGACTTGGGGCCAACGTCCTGACTTTC
TRBV13	.	TRBJ1-1	.	CTSSTGQRNEAFF	TGTACCAGCAGCACTGGACAGAGAAATGAAGCTTTCTTT
TRBV2	.	TRBJ2-7	.	CARGKIQGSYEQYF	TGTGCCAGGGGCAAAATACAGGGTTCCTACGAGCAGTACTTC
TRBV6-2/TRBV6-3	.	TRBJ2-3	.	CASIRTGTDTQYF	TGTGCCAGCATTAGGACAGGCACAGATACGCAGTATTTT
TRBV10-3	.	TRBJ1-4	.	CAISESAFMDEKLFF	TGTGCCATCAGTGAGTCGGCTTTCATGGATGAAAAACTGTTTTTT
TRBV14	once	TRBJ1-2	.	CASSQERTADGYTF	TGTGCCAGCAGCCAAGAAAGGACAGCAGATGGCTACACCTTC
TRBV6-4	.	TRBJ2-1	TRBD2	CASSGTSGSNEQFF	TGTGCCAGCAGCGGGACTAGCGGGAGCAATGAGCAGTTCTTC
TRBV28	.	TRBJ1-2	.	CASIQEGRGYTF	TGTGCCAGCATCCAAGAGGGCCGGGGCTACACCTTC
TRBV2	.	TRBJ2-2	.	CAGGAYSNTGELFF	TGTGCCGGCGGGGCGTACTCGAACACCGGGGAGCTGTTTTTT
TRBV5-1	.	TRBJ2-3	.	CASSQVYTDTQYF	TGCGCCAGCAGCCAGGTCTACACAGATACGCAGTATTTT
TRBV9	few	TRBJ2-1	TRBD1	CASSVDSRGPTLGADNEQFF	TGTGCCAGCAGCGTAGACTCGAGGGGGCCTACTTTGGGGGCTGACAATGAGCAGTTCTTC
TRBV6-2/TRBV6-3	.	TRBJ1-1	.	CASSSLDIGAFF	TGTGCCAGCAGTTCCTTGGACATCGGAGCTTTCTTT
TRBV7-8	.	TRBJ2-7	.	CASSLNPKYLAYEQYF	TGTGCCAGCAGCTTGAACCCGAAGTATCTTGCCTACGAGCAGTACTTC
TRBV27	.	TRBJ1-4	.	CASTRTGFEKLFF	TGTGCCAGCACCCGAACAGGGTTCGAAAAACTGTTTTTT
TRBV3-1	.	TRBJ2-5	.	CASSPPGAGAGDETQYF	TGTGCCAGCAGCCCACCGGGAGCAGGAGCAGGAGATGAGACCCAGTACTTC